This passage covers 24 T cell receptor beta chains from one sample sequenced in a study of T cell repertoires in cytomegalovirus infection. TCRdb reanalysed the reads using MiXCR and keeps one entry per CDR3 protein. The profile shows about 310,000 distinct CDR3 sequences, roughly a sixth of them singletons. Sequencing input: PBMCs. Source of these receptors: a human donor in good health (CMV status not recorded). Some clones in this sample may be carry-over from other donors' samples.

As DNA, the CDR3 is TGTGCCAGTGCGGGACAGGTGTCTGGAAACACCATATATTTT. This sequence encodes CASAGQVSGNTIYF. The V gene is TRBV9, the J gene TRBJ1-3; 8 nucleotides agree with TRBD1. With 8 bases clipped from V and 1 base from J, the junction kept 5 bases outside the gene matches. This CDR3 spans 14 amino acids. Germline CDR1 is SGDLS and CDR2 is YYNGEE.

This chain joins TRBV18 and TRBJ1-5; a possible D gene is TRBD1 (5 bases). The CDR3 is 13 amino acids. The V end was cut by 4 bases, the J end by 8 bases, with 12 bases between. Germline assignment: CDR1 KGHSH and CDR2 LQKENI. The DNA of the CDR3 is TGTGCCAGCTCACAAAGACCGGGGGAGCCCCAGCATTTT. Translated, it gives CASSQRPGEPQHF. The whole variable domain, filled in from reference TRBV18 and TRBJ1-5, reads NAGVMQNPRHLVRRRGQEARLRCSPMKGHSHVYWYRQLPEEGLKFMVYLQKENIIDESGMPKERFSAEFPKEGPSILRIQQVVRGDSAAYFCASSQRPGEPQHFGDGTRLSIL.

This clonotype was detected ten times or more. The V and J genes are TRBV7-2 and TRBJ1-3; D not resolved. V lost 1 base, J lost 3 bases, and 7 bases lay in between. Germline CDR1 and CDR2: SGHTA and FQGNSA. The CDR3 has 14 residues. The CDR3 here is CASSLGSHGNTIYF. The CDR3 nucleotides read TGTGCCAGCAGCTTAGGGTCCCATGGAAACACCATATATTTT.

This clonotype has at least ten counts. The chain recombines TRBV7-2 with TRBJ2-5, with D unresolved. This CDR3 spans 13 amino acids. CDR1 is SGHTA, CDR2 FQGNSA, per germline. Trimming took off 5 bases at V and 2 bases at J, with 9 bases between the two ends. The DNA for the CDR3 is TGTGCCAGCAGCCAAACCCTTCAAGAGACCCAGTACTTC. It encodes CASSQTLQETQYF.

In its sample, this clonotype was seen a few times. The V call is TRBV27, the J call TRBJ2-1, with 11 bases identical to TRBD1. Germline assignment: CDR1 MNHEY and CDR2 SMNVEV (reference sequence). The CDR3 has 11 residues. Trimming took 5 bases from V and 14 from J; bases not matched to a gene: 2. The CDR3 nucleotides read TGTGCCAGCAGTGGGGACAGGGGGAAGTTCTTC. It specifies CASSGDRGKFF.

The sample holds many counts of this clonotype. The chain is built from TRBV7-2 and TRBJ1-6; 7 nucleotides line up with TRBD1. The CDR3 extends over 15 amino acids. The J segment lost 9 bases and the V segment lost 5 bases, leaving 10 bases of the junction unmatched. The V gene's germline CDR1 is SGHTA and CDR2 FQGNSA. The CDR3, as DNA: TGTGCCAGCAGCAACAGGGACAGCCGATTTTCACCCCTCCACTTT. This gives the protein CASSNRDSRFSPLHF.

The V gene is TRBV28, the J gene TRBJ1-4, with a weak D call TRBD1 (5 bases). CDR3 length: 16 residues. V lost 5 bases and J 7 bases, leaving 20 bases between the germline ends. Germline V CDR1 and CDR2: MDHEN, SYDVKM. CDR3 nucleotide sequence: TGTGCCAGCAGTCCCTACCTGCAGGGTCTAGGTGAAAAACTGTTTTTT. Translation: CASSPYLQGLGEKLFF.

The table lists this clonotype with many counts. The V gene is TRBV6-1, the J gene TRBJ1-6, with D unresolved. V dropped 2 bases and J dropped 1 base, with 9 bases sitting between them. The CDR3 has 16 amino acids. Germline V CDR1 and CDR2: MNHNS, SASEGT. The DNA for the CDR3 is TGTGCCAGCAGTGAATACAGCCGATCCTATAATTCACCCCTCCACTTT. Amino acids: CASSEYSRSYNSPLHF.

The J gene is TRBJ2-1, the V gene TRBV18; TRBD1 aligns across 10 bases. The CDR3 runs 17 residues. Trimming at V came to 0 bases and at J to 5 bases, leaving 7 bases not matched to a gene. Per the germline V gene, CDR1 is KGHSH and CDR2 is LQKENI. The CDR3 sequence: CASSPPWGTGVHNEQFF. DNA of the CDR3: TGTGCCAGCTCACCACCTTGGGGGACAGGGGTCCACAATGAGCAGTTCTTC.

There are many counts of this clonotype. The rearrangement joins TRBV6-1 to TRBJ1-1, with D uncertain. CDR3 length: 14 amino acids. V was trimmed by 5 bases and J by 0 bases, leaving 10 bases between them. The V gene's germline CDR1 is MNHNS and CDR2 SASEGT. CDR3 residues: CASSRDGMNTEAFF. The CDR3 region has the DNA TGTGCCAGCAGTCGAGACGGCATGAACACTGAAGCTTTCTTT.

In its sample, this clonotype was seen a few times. The rearrangement joins TRBV6-1 to TRBJ2-7; the match to TRBD1 covers 9 bases. Germline values: CDR1 MNHNS, CDR2 SASEGT. Losses at the gene ends were 4 bases for V and 3 bases for J; bases not matched to a gene: 19. This CDR3 has 19 residues. CDR3 coding DNA: TGTGCCAGCAGTGTCCGGGACAGGGAGCGACAGCTAGATTTCTACGAGCAGTACTTC. It yields the protein CASSVRDRERQLDFYEQYF.

Ten or more counts support this clonotype. V usage is TRBV4-2 and J usage is TRBJ2-3; TRBD2 aligns across 12 bases. CDR1 is LGHNA, CDR2 YNFKEQ, per germline. The ends lost 4 bases at V and 0 bases at J; junction bases unmatched: 17. The CDR3 covers 21 residues. In DNA, the CDR3 is TGTGCCAGCAGCCGATATGGACTAGCGGGGACGAAAACGGCTAGCACAGATACGCAGTATTTT. As protein: CASSRYGLAGTKTASTDTQYF.

The sample holds many counts of this clonotype. This chain connects TRBV28 to TRBJ1-2; D remains unclear. The CDR3 loop spans 14 amino acids. The V end was cut by 11 bases, the J end by 4 bases, with 20 bases between. Germline-derived CDR1 and CDR2 are MDHEN and SYDVKM. CDR3 DNA: TGTGCCGTACTCACAGCGCCGCTCGTCTATGGCTACACCTTC. Its translation: CAVLTAPLVYGYTF.

J is TRBJ1-1 and V is TRBV18; possible D gene TRBD1, 6 bases. The germline CDR1 and CDR2 sequences are KGHSH and LQKENI. Trimming took 3 bases from V and 6 from J, leaving 11 bases between them. CDR3 size: 13 residues. This CDR3 reads CASSPATGPEAFF. The CDR3, as DNA: TGTGCCAGCTCACCCGCTACAGGGCCTGAAGCTTTCTTT.

This clonotype was seen many times. This chain uses TRBV11-3 with TRBJ2-3, with 7 bases that match TRBD1. CDR1 is SGHNT and CDR2 is YENEEA in the germline V gene. V trimming: 5 bases; J trimming: 2 bases; junction bases outside the gene matches: 7. The CDR3 loop spans 15 amino acids. The CDR3, as DNA: TGTGCCAGCAGCACTAGACAGGGAACCACAGATACGCAGTATTTT. This translates into CASSTRQGTTDTQYF.

The V call is TRBV20-1, the J call TRBJ1-6; tentatively, D is TRBD1 (5 bases). This CDR3 comprises 13 residues. The V gene's germline CDR1 is DFQATT and CDR2 SNEGSKA (reference sequence). Trimming took 3 bases from V and 4 from J, leaving 7 bases between them. The chain's CDR3 is CSASRVYNSPLHF. CDR3 in DNA: TGCAGTGCTAGCAGGGTTTATAATTCACCCCTCCACTTT.

This clonotype was seen repeatedly, ten times or more. J is TRBJ1-6 and V is TRBV7-6; weak D call: TRBD1 (6 bases). Germline loops: CDR1 SGHVS, CDR2 FNYEAQ. The CDR3 contains 15 residues. The V and J ends lost 5 bases and 5 bases respectively, with 13 bases between them. CDR3 in DNA: TGTGCCAGCAGCCCCCGGACAGCTAATAATTCACCCCTCCACTTT. Translated: CASSPRTANNSPLHF.

This chain connects TRBV27 to TRBJ2-1; TRBD1 aligns across 8 bases. The CDR3 consists of 15 residues. The J segment lost 5 bases and the V segment lost 5 bases, leaving 8 bases of the junction unmatched. Germline V gene lookup returns CDR1 MNHEY and CDR2 SMNVEV (reference sequence). The CDR3 DNA is TGTGCCAGCAGTCCGAACAGACAGGGGAACAATGAGCAGTTCTTC. This sequence encodes CASSPNRQGNNEQFF.

The chain uses TRBV2 and TRBJ2-7, with a weak D call TRBD1 (5 bases). The germline V gene has CDR1 SNHLY and CDR2 FYNNEI. The CDR3 totals 17 residues. Trimming shortened V by 2 bases and J by 2 bases, and 19 bases separated the two germline ends. The chain's CDR3 is CASSETSWTRRPYEQYF. In DNA form, the CDR3 reads TGTGCCAGCAGTGAAACCTCATGGACACGCCGTCCCTACGAGCAGTACTTC.

The chain joins TRBV24-1 to TRBJ2-3; weak D call: TRBD2 (5 bases). Per the germline V gene, CDR1 is KGHDR and CDR2 is SFDVKD. Trimming removed 1 base at V and 5 bases at J, with 9 bases between. The CDR3 spans 14 residues. In DNA, the CDR3 is TGTGCCACCAGTGATTTTCCGGGAAGAGATACGCAGTATTTT. Amino acid sequence: CATSDFPGRDTQYF.

This sequence joins TRBV20-1 and TRBJ2-7; unclear D gene. Germline V gene data show CDR1 as DFQATT and CDR2 as SNEGSKA (reference sequence). The CDR3 totals 14 residues. CDR3 DNA sequence: TGCAGCACATTCCCCCCCCGGGTAAGGGACGAGCAGTACTTC. Protein product: CSTFPPRVRDEQYF.

The chain recombines TRBV6-2 or TRBV6-3 with TRBJ1-1; maybe TRBD1 (6 bases). The CDR3 is 18 residues long. V was trimmed by 5 bases and J by 0 bases, leaving 22 bases between them. Germline V CDR1 and CDR2: MNHEY, SVGEGT. CDR3 sequence (DNA): TGTGCCAGCAGTAGCCTCCCGGACGGGGGGGACATGAACACTGAAGCTTTCTTT. This encodes CASSSLPDGGDMNTEAFF.

At least ten counts were recorded for this clonotype. The chain joins TRBV14 to TRBJ2-3; D is unresolved. The V end was cut by 1 base, the J end by 0 bases, with 5 bases between. The CDR3 covers 14 residues. Looked up from germline, CDR1 is SGHDN and CDR2 is FVKESK. The CDR3 DNA follows: TGTGCCAGCAGCCAAGGAGCTAGCACAGATACGCAGTATTTT. Translating it yields CASSQGASTDTQYF.

The table lists this clonotype with many counts. This chain joins TRBV7-2 and TRBJ2-5, with 7 bases aligning to TRBD2. The CDR3 loop spans 15 amino acids. From germline, CDR1 is SGHTA and CDR2 FQGNSA. Trimming took 7 bases from V and 2 from J; bases not matched to a gene: 10. DNA for the CDR3: TGTGCCAGCAACCTTGGGGGGGAGCCTCAAGAGACCCAGTACTTC. This translates into CASNLGGEPQETQYF.